This T cell receptor (beta chain) is from a study of control samples from healthy donors and cancer patients (TCRdb year 2020). Preparation of the library involved the immunoSEQ multiplex PCR assay. Entries here come from immuneACCESS through TCRdb and include only in-frame sequences with V and J called. Some clones fail to appear in such tables; in the studies checked, an unresolved V gene covers under half of the shortfall, and the cause of the remainder is unknown. The sample yields approximately 49,000 clones; 80% to 90% were counted once. Around 2.8% of the sample belongs to the ten largest clones. CDR1 and CDR2 (KGHSH, LQKENI) derive from the germline V gene. Trimming accounts for 3 bases at V and 2 bases at J, while the number of junction bases matched to no gene is 2. The CDR3, from cysteine to phenylalanine, totals 14 residues. The kept DNA is CDR3 alone, 42 bases in frame from the first base.

On this clone: Which antigen it targets is not known. Base quality data are lacking; no much larger clone is found one base away.

The sequence was obtained from a woman between 45 and 65 years old with lung cancer. The sequencing input was PBMCs. Recombination linked TRBV18 to TRBJ1-1, with 8 bases aligning to TRBD1. The CDR3 is CASSPGQGNTEAFF. The sequence in DNA is TGTGCCAGCTCACCTGGACAGGGCAACACTGAAGCTTTCTTT.